This T cell receptor (beta chain) was sequenced for a study of cytomegalovirus exposure and HLA in healthy donors. Findings of the study overall: There were 150 to 200 TCR beta chains listed as cytomegalovirus-associated.

This table comes from immunoSEQ multiplex PCR, and its TCRdb copy is limited to in-frame clones, with some not included. The table records 130,000 to 150,000 clones, roughly 86% of them present only once. V was pared by 1 base and J by 2 bases, with 4 bases between. Germline CDR1 reads SGDLS; CDR2 reads YYNGEE. This CDR3 is 14 amino acids long. This clone was seen a single time. Its antigen remains unidentified. The J gene is TRBJ2-6, the V gene TRBV9; D gene ambiguous. Sequencing was performed on PBMCs. The clonotype originates from a woman in her twenties or thirties in good health and CMV-seronegative. In nucleotides, the CDR3 is TGTGCCAGCAGCGTACTCCCTGGGGCCAACGTCCTGACTTTC. Its protein is CASSVLPGANVLTF.